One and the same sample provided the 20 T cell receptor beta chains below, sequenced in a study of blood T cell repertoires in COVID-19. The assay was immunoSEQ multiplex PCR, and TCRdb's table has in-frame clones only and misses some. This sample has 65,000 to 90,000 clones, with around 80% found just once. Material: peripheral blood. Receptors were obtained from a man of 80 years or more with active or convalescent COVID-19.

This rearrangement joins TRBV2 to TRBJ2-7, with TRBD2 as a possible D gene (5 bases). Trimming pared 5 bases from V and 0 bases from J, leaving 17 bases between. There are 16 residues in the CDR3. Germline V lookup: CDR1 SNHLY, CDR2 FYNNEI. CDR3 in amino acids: CASSLPLAPSSYEQYF. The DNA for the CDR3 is TGTGCCAGCAGTTTACCGTTAGCGCCAAGCTCCTACGAGCAGTACTTC.

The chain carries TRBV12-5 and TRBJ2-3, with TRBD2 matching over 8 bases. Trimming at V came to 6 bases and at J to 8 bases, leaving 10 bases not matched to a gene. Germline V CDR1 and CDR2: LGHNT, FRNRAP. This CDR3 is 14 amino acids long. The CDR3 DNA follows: TGTGCTAGTGGCCCCATAGCGGGGACCGGTACGCAGTATTTT. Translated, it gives CASGPIAGTGTQYF.

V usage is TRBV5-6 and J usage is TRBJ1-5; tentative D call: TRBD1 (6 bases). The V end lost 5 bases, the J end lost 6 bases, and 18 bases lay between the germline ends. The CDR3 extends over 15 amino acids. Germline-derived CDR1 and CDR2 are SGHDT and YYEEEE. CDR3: CASSRGGAQGQPQHF. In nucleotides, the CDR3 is TGTGCCAGCAGTCGAGGGGGGGCCCAGGGTCAGCCCCAGCATTTT.

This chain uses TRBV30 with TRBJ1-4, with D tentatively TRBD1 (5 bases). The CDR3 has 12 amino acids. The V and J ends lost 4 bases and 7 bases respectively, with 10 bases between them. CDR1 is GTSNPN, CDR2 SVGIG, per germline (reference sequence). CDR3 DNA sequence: TGTGCCTGGACAGGGTCTACTGAAAAACTGTTTTTT. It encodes CAWTGSTEKLFF. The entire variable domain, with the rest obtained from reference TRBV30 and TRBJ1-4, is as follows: SQTIHQWPATLVQPVGSPLSLECTVEGTSNPNLYWYRQAAGRGLQLLFYSVGIGQISSEVPQNLSASRPQDRQFILSSKKLLLSDSGFYLCAWTGSTEKLFFGSGTQLSVL.

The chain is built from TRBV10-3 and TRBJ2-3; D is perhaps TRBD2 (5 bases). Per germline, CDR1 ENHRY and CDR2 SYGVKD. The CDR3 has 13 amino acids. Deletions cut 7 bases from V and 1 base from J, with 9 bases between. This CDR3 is CAITGKGTDTQYF. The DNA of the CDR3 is TGTGCCATCACCGGGAAGGGCACAGATACGCAGTATTTT.

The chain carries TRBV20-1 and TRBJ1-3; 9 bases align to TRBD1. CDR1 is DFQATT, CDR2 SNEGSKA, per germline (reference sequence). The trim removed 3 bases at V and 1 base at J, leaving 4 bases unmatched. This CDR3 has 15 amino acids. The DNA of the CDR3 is TGCAGTGCTAGTGGGGACAGGGTTTCTGGAAACACCATATATTTT. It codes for CSASGDRVSGNTIYF.

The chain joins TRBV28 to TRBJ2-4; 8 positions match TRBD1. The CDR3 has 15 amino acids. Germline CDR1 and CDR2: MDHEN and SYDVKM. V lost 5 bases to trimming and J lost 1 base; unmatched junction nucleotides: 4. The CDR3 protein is CASSRTGSAKNIQYF. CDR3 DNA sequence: TGTGCCAGCAGTAGGACAGGGAGTGCCAAAAACATTCAGTACTTC.

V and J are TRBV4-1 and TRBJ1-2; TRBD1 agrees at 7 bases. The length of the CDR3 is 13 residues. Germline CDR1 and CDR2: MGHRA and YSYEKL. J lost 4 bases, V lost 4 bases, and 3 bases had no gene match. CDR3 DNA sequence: TGCGCCAGCAGCCCACAGGGGATCTATGGCTACACCTTC. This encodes CASSPQGIYGYTF.

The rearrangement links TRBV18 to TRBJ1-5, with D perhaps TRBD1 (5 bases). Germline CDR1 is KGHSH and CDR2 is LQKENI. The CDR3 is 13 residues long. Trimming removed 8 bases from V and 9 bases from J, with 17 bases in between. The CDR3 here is CASAQTEIRPQHF. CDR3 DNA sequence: TGTGCCAGCGCCCAGACAGAAATCAGGCCCCAGCATTTT. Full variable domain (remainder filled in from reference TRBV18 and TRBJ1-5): NAGVMQNPRHLVRRRGQEARLRCSPMKGHSHVYWYRQLPEEGLKFMVYLQKENIIDESGMPKERFSAEFPKEGPSILRIQQVVRGDSAAYFCASAQTEIRPQHFGDGTRLSIL.

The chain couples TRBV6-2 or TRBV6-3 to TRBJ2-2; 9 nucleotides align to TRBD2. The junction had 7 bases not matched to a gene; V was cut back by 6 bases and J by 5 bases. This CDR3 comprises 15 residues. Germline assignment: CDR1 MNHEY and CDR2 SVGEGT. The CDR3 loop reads CASSSGTSRTGELFF. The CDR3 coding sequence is TGTGCCAGCAGCTCCGGGACTAGCCGTACCGGGGAGCTGTTTTTT.

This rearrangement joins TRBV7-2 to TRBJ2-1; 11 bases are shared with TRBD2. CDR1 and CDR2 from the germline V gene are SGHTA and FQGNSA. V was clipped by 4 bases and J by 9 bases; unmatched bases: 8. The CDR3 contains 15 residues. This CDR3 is CASSSRLAGNPEQFF. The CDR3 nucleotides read TGTGCCAGCAGCTCAAGACTAGCGGGAAATCCTGAGCAGTTCTTC. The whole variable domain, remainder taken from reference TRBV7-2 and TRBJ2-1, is GAGVSQSPSNKVTEKGKDVELRCDPISGHTALYWYRQSLGQGLEFLIYFQGNSAPDKSGLPSDRFSAERTGGSVSTLTIQRTQQEDSAVYLCASSSRLAGNPEQFFGPGTRLTVL.

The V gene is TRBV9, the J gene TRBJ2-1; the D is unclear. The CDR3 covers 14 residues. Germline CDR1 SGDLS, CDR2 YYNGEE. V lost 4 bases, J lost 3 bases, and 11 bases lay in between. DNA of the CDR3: TGTGCCAGCAGCCAGCGCGAAAGCTACAATGAGCAGTTCTTC. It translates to CASSQRESYNEQFF. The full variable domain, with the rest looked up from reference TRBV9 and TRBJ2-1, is DSGVTQTPKHLITATGQRVTLRCSPRSGDLSVYWYQQSLDQGLQFLIQYYNGEERAKGNILERFSAQQFPDLHSELNLSSLELGDSALYFCASSQRESYNEQFFGPGTRLTVL.

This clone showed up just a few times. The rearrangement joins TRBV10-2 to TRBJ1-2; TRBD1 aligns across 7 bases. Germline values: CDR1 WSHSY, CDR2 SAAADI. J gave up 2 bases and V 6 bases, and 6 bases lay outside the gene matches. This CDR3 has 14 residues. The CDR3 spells CASRDDRANYGYTF. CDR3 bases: TGCGCCAGCAGAGACGACAGGGCCAACTATGGCTACACCTTC.

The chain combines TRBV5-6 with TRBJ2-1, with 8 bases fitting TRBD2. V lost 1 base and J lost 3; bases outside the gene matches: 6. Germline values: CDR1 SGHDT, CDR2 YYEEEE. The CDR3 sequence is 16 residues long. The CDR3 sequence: CASSLRPTSDYNEQFF. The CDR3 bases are TGTGCCAGCAGCTTGCGTCCGACTAGCGACTACAATGAGCAGTTCTTC. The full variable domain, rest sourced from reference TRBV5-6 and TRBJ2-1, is DAGVTQSPTHLIKTRGQQVTLRCSPKSGHDTVSWYQQALGQGPQFIFQYYEEEERQRGNFPDRFSGHQFPNYSSELNVNALLLGDSALYLCASSLRPTSDYNEQFFGPGTRLTVL.

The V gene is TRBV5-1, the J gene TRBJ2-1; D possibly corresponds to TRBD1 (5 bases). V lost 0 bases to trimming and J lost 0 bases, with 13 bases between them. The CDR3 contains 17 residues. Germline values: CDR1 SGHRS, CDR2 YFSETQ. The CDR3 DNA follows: TGCGCCAGCAGCTTGGGGGGCGGCACAGACTCCTACAATGAGCAGTTCTTC. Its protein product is CASSLGGGTDSYNEQFF.

The chain's CDR3 is CASGGAGVTEAFF. For the CDR3, the DNA is TGTGCCTCCGGGGGGGCAGGGGTCACTGAAGCTTTCTTT. The rearrangement links TRBV3-1 (or the pseudogene TRBV3-2) to TRBJ1-1; D is possibly TRBD1 (6 bases). Trimming pared 11 bases from V and 4 bases from J, leaving 17 bases between. Germline V gene lookup returns CDR1 LGHDT and CDR2 YNNKEL (reference sequence). This CDR3 is 13 amino acids long.

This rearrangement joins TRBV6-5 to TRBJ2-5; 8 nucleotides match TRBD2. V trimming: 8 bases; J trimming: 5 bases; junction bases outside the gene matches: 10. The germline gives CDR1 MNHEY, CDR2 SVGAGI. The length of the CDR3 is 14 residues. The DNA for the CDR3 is TGTGCCAGCGGACCTCGGGGGGGGCGTGAGACCCAGTACTTC. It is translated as CASGPRGGRETQYF.

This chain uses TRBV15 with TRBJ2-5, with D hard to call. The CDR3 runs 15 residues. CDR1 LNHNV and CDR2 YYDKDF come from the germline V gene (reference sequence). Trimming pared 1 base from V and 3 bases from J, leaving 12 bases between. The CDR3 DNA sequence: TGTGCCACCAGCAGAGTCTTGGTAGCAAAAGAGACCCAGTACTTC. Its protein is CATSRVLVAKETQYF.

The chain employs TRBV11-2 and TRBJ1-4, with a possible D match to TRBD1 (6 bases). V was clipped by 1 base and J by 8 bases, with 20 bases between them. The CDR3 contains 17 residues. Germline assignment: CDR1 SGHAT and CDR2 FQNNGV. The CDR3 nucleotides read TGTGCCAGCAGCTTAGGAAAGGACAGCGCAAGGTGGGAAAAACTGTTTTTT. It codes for CASSLGKDSARWEKLFF.

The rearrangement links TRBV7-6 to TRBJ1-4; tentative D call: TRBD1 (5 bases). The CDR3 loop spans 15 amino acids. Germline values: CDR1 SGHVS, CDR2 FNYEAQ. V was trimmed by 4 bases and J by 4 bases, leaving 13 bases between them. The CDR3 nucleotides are TGTGCCAGCAGCTCCGGGGGGGTAGTTAATGAAAAACTGTTTTTT. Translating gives CASSSGGVVNEKLFF.